The entry below describes one TCR beta chain. Its recognized antigen is unknown. No much larger clone is present one base from it, and per-base qualities are unavailable. The sample holds other DNA sequences that translate to the same CDR3. The data originate from a study of cytomegalovirus exposure and HLA in healthy donors (dated by TCRdb to 2016 to 2017). For context, the study as a whole: An earlier analysis of roughly 500 of the donors reported more than 250 Gb of sequence data and 117 million unique TCR beta sequences from 150 million to 200 million T cells. An early release covering roughly 600 HLA-typed donors comprised 250 to 350 gigabases of sequencing data and tens of millions of unique TCR sequences. The genetic ancestry cluster associated with self-reported Caucasian donors included over 65% of the approximately 430 genotyped donors. The aim of the study was to test whether cataloging public T cell receptors could identify signatures of past pathogen exposure. The study profiled the T cell repertoires of under 850 subjects by immunosequencing and related them to cytomegalovirus serostatus. Along with the roughly 700-subject first cohort, a separate validation cohort of over a hundred different subjects was used. To predict cytomegalovirus infection status, the study brought together high-throughput TCR immunosequencing, statistical association of individual TCRs with disease status, and machine learning. A later analysis re-examined previously published TCR beta repertoires from 500 to 700 donors and added high-resolution HLA genotyping to investigate patterns of TCR occurrence. The later analysis used no new phenotypic data to find candidate immune exposures, relying instead on TCR beta sequences and their occurrence across donors. In an earlier analysis of roughly 580 of the donors, high-throughput TCR beta sequencing was used to judge whether each TCR beta V gene segment behaved as functional or pseudogenic. Donor age, sex, ethnicity and CMV serostatus were compiled together with the repertoire data. In a later genetic analysis, genome-wide SNP genotypes for 398 of the 666 donors were used, and that subset was treated as a discovery cohort. Every repertoire in the discovery cohort had been generated on one and the same sequencing platform. HLA typing included class I and class II loci at four-digit resolution. Typing coverage differed by locus: A, B, C, DRB1 and DQB1 were typed in roughly 629-630 donors, DQA1 in about 510, DPA1 in 606, and DPB1 in just under 490. Because of strong linkage in the cohort, roughly five DR-DQ haplotypes were treated as single units for association and clustering. Among 398 genotyped donors of the cohort, an average of approximately 220,000 unique TCR beta nucleotide sequences was sequenced per donor, of which about 18% were non-productive. Study-wide findings and limitations: According to a later analysis, most CMV-associated TCR beta chains appeared to be HLA-restricted, and the HLA associations seemed to be driven largely by CMV exposure. Because counts were too low, about 15 rarely observed V segments, including chromosome 9 orphons, were left out of the earlier analysis of 500 to 750 of the donors. A group of highly shared sequence variants was considered likely to be a technical artifact of the sequencing pipeline. Because the 87-base-pair reads could not distinguish some IMGT-functional V segments, including TRBV6-2 and TRBV6-3, those segments were excluded. The classifier was reported to diagnose cytomegalovirus status with high specificity and sensitivity in both the original cohort and the validation cohort. A later analysis found that HLA-associated TCR beta chains were more clonally expanded and had lower generation probabilities than equally common non-associated chains. CMV serostatus was the only immune exposure information available for the cohort. A later analysis reported that several top co-occurrence clusters appeared linked to parvovirus B19, influenza, CMV and Epstein-Barr virus. It was suggested by the authors that the approach could potentially be generalized to other disease states and immunological phenotypes. V-gene and J-gene trimming of TCR beta chains was associated with a missense DCLRE1C variant in a later genetic analysis, and the association was replicated in an independent cohort. Most TCR sequences were seen in very few donors, while some public TCRs were found in many individuals. Broadly in line with IMGT annotations, most TCR beta V segments showed up in productive rearrangements about 87% or about 30% of the time in an earlier analysis of about 500 of the donors. In a later analysis, TCR association rates were found to vary across HLA loci, with the most associated TCRs seen for DRB1 alleles and the fewest for HLA-C alleles. A later analysis associated 15,000 to 20,000 TCR beta sequences with specific HLA alleles at a false discovery rate of 0.05. The cohort was sequenced for TCR beta chains only, and without alpha or paired-chain data the features that could be detected were limited. In a later genetic analysis, fewer N-insertions in productive TCRs were reported among donors in an Asian-associated ancestry cluster than the roughly 640-donor mean. Presence/absence analyses assumed roughly uniform sequencing depth across donors, an assumption that may not hold. Because HLA typing was missing for some donors at each locus, association tests included only the typed subset. Linkage disequilibrium might explain the correlated functional status among segregating V segments, but an unknown experimental factor could not be ruled out. A further reported finding was that TCR beta sequences accurately predicted the HLA-A and HLA-B alleles for most subjects in the first cohort. In vitro tests confirmed that three of the cytomegalovirus-associated TCR beta chains recognize cytomegalovirus antigens. In the study, 150 to 200 TCR beta chains were listed as associated with cytomegalovirus. Strong co-occurrence of HLA alleles, especially DR and DQ, made assigning TCR associations to individual alleles difficult.

In total, about 650 healthy bone marrow donors made up the cohort. At the time of sampling, all cohort members were nominally healthy, though unrecorded immune exposures were likely present. The donor was CMV seronegative and belonged to the group of 350 or so seronegative cohort members. A peripheral blood sample was collected from each donor, and TCR beta sequencing was performed on peripheral blood mononuclear cells. Genomic DNA extraction from the blood cell samples was performed with the Qiagen DNeasy Blood Extraction Kit. To prepare the library, the immunoSEQ multiplex PCR assay was applied. For the multiplex PCR, a mixture combining 60 forward primers for TCR Vbeta segments and 13 reverse primers for TCR Jbeta segments was used. The CDR3 region of rearranged TCR beta genes was amplified from genomic DNA with a multiplex PCR assay. The Illumina HiSeq System was used to sequence the amplified TCR beta libraries as 87-base-pair reads. The authors' analysis ran thus. In a later analysis, tens of millions of unique TCR beta chains were counted across the approximately 620 repertoires, and about 9.9 million of these chains were shared by at least two donors. Raw reads were error-corrected and collapsed into unique sequences with a nearest-neighbor algorithm that merged closely related sequences to remove PCR and sequencing errors. To assign V, D and J gene segments, CDR3 sequences were aligned to IMGT reference sequences. Each retained sequence needed at least a six-nucleotide match to both a V gene segment and a J gene segment. A rearrangement counted as productive if the CDR3 had no stop codons and remained in frame with V and J, and every other rearrangement counted as non-productive. CDR3 was defined according to IMGT convention as the region running from the second conserved V-encoded cysteine to the conserved J-encoded phenylalanine. The earlier analysis of 550 to 650 of the donors excluded any sequence lacking an unambiguous match to a single V gene segment. An earlier analysis of a few hundred of the donors called V segments functional above 56.7% productive rearrangements and segregating when the between-donor standard deviation exceeded 5%. A statistical classification framework was developed to diagnose cytomegalovirus status using the catalog of TCR beta chain sequences. A later analysis assigned V and J genes by comparing TCR nucleotide sequences with IMGT/GENE-DB human TR gene sequences. A later analysis assigned CDR3 sequences and most-parsimonious VDJ recombination scenarios with the TCRdist pipeline. In a later analysis, every TCR beta chain was defined by the combination of its CDR3 amino acid sequence and its V-gene family, and reads without a unique V-gene family were dropped. To address suspected cross-contamination and a sequencing artifact, a later analysis removed 550 to 750 highly shared, low-generation-probability nucleotide sequences. A later analysis calculated a clonal expansion index for each public chain from normalized within-repertoire ranks of inferred template counts. A later analysis computed generation probabilities with a VDJ recombination model fitted to out-of-frame rearrangements, and checked the results against IGoR. Hypergeometric tests were used in a later analysis to score TCR-TCR, TCR-HLA and TCR-CMV co-occurrence, with a repertoire-size bias correction applied to the TCR pairs. A later analysis estimated false discovery rates by permuting HLA or CMV assignments 20 times. A later analysis grouped co-occurring TCRs with DBSCAN, adding TCRdist sequence similarity when clustering within HLA-allele-positive subsets. Co-occurrence clustering excluded repertoires with fewer than 30,000 or more than 120,000 public chains, plus five with anomalous nucleotide sharing. What TCRdb holds here is the immuneACCESS table cut down to in-frame rearrangements. Part of the clones is not present; checked against another copy, under half of the missing clones reflect an unresolved V gene, and the others are unexplained. The D gene and trimming were derived from the DNA, and the V and J assignments and clone size from that table. The sample contains some 90,000 clones, around four fifths of them found a single time. Of the sample, approximately 3% is held by the ten largest clones.

V drops 2 bases and J drops 1 base, leaving 5 bases in between. CDR1 and CDR2, looked up from the germline V gene, are MDHEN and SYDVKM. The CDR3 numbers 13 residues from cysteine through phenylalanine. Only the CDR3 DNA is retained, 39 bases long and in frame from the first base. The chain is encoded by TRBV28 joined to TRBJ2-5; the D gene is not confidently resolved. Sequenced sample: PBMCs. This sequence was found in a man in his thirties or forties in good health and CMV-seronegative. The DNA sequence is TGTGCCAGCAGTTTAATAGCCCAAGAGACCCAGTACTTC. Its translation is CASSLIAQETQYF.